The 25 T cell receptor beta chains presented below share a single source sample, sequenced in a study of blood T cells in healthy people across ages. Primed by a sample-barcoded 5' primer and a J-beta primer mix, a second PCR proceeded for roughly 7 to 12 cycles. TCRdb itself ran the 5' RACE reads through MiXCR, one entry per CDR3 protein. The sample lists fewer than 900,000 distinct CDR3 sequences, about 34% occurring once. Sequences were obtained from blood. These receptors came from a man aged 18 to 35 in good health.

The V gene is TRBV2, the J gene TRBJ2-7; the D is unclear. The germline V and J ends were trimmed by 4 bases and 0 bases, with 7 bases remaining between them. CDR1 is SNHLY and CDR2 is FYNNEI in the germline V gene. The CDR3 runs 13 residues. The CDR3 loop reads CASSGVGSYEQYF. Here the CDR3 DNA reads TGTGCCAGCAGTGGCGTCGGCTCCTACGAGCAGTACTTC.

With respect to this clonotype: A clone one base away is much larger, so this may be a read error. The chain joins TRBV9 to TRBJ1-2, with a weak D call TRBD1 (6 bases). Germline CDR1 and CDR2: SGDLS and YYNGEE. This CDR3 contains 15 residues. This CDR3 is CASSVRDKTNYGCTF. The CDR3 DNA sequence: TGTGCCAGCAGCGTCCGGGACAAAACTAACTATGGCTGCACCTTC.

Ten or more counts support this clonotype. The chain has TRBV12-3 or TRBV12-4 and TRBJ1-2; no clear D gene. The V end was cut by 3 bases, the J end by 6 bases, with 11 bases between. This CDR3 is 13 amino acids long. DNA of the CDR3: TGTGCCAGCAGTTTCGGTCTCGCCGATGGCTACACCTTC. This codes for CASSFGLADGYTF.

This clonotype was seen only a few times. V is TRBV9 and J is TRBJ2-2; the D gene is possibly TRBD1 (6 bases). Germline values: CDR1 SGDLS, CDR2 YYNGEE. V lost 0 bases, J lost 1 base, and 7 bases lay in between. The CDR3 contains 15 residues. In DNA form, the CDR3 reads TGTGCCAGCAGCGTAGAGGGGGTGAACACCGGGGAGCTGTTTTTT. Translated: CASSVEGVNTGELFF.

This clonotype was observed a few times. The gene calls are TRBV20-1 and TRBJ1-5; unclear D gene. The CDR3 extends over 15 amino acids. Trimming removed 3 bases from V and 6 bases from J, with 18 bases in between. Germline CDR1 reads DFQATT; CDR2 reads SNEGSKA (reference sequence). CDR3 in amino acids: CSARVQREVGQPQHF. The CDR3 DNA sequence: TGCAGTGCTAGGGTCCAACGTGAGGTGGGTCAGCCCCAGCATTTT.

The chain joins TRBV6-2 or TRBV6-3 to TRBJ2-7; D not certain. Germline V gene data show CDR1 as MNHEY and CDR2 as SVGEGT. Trimming removed 5 bases at V and 7 bases at J, with 12 bases between. There are 12 residues in the CDR3. The CDR3 DNA reads TGTGCCAGCAGTAGACATGGGAAAGAGCAGTACTTC. Protein: CASSRHGKEQYF.

This chain uses TRBV6-5 with TRBJ1-1; no clear D. Germline-derived CDR1 and CDR2 are MNHEY and SVGAGI. There are 16 residues in the CDR3. V shed 0 bases and J shed 3 bases, with 14 bases lying between them. CDR3 amino acids: CASSYSFLGRDTEAFF. The CDR3 DNA follows: TGTGCCAGCAGTTACTCATTCCTCGGACGGGACACTGAAGCTTTCTTT.

This clonotype has more than one count but fewer than ten. The chain links TRBV15 to TRBJ2-1; D is perhaps TRBD1 or TRBD2 (5 bases each). CDR3 length: 14 residues. V lost 0 bases and J 7 bases, leaving 10 bases between the germline ends. Germline V gene data show CDR1 as LNHNV and CDR2 as YYDKDF (reference sequence). DNA for the CDR3: TGTGCCACCAGCAGAGATCATGAGGGGAATGAGCAGTTCTTC. Translating it yields CATSRDHEGNEQFF. Full variable domain (missing parts from reference TRBV15 and TRBJ2-1): DAMVIQNPRYQVTQFGKPVTLSCSQTLNHNVMYWYQQKSSQAPKLLFHYYDKDFNNEADTPDNFQSRRPNTSFCFLDIRSPGLGDTAMYLCATSRDHEGNEQFFGPGTRLTVL.

This clonotype was seen once. The chain employs TRBV20-1 and TRBJ2-1; 9 nucleotides align to TRBD2. V lost 1 base, J lost 7 bases, and 8 bases stayed unmatched. CDR1 and CDR2 from the germline V gene are DFQATT and SNEGSKA (reference sequence). CDR3 length: 15 amino acids. The CDR3 DNA reads as TGCAGTGCTAGAGTTAGCGGGAGTCTTCTGAATGAGCAGTTCTTC. It translates to CSARVSGSLLNEQFF.

This clonotype was counted between two and nine times. The chain links TRBV10-3 to TRBJ2-1; the match to TRBD1 covers 10 bases. The CDR3 is made up of 24 amino acids. Looked up from germline, CDR1 is ENHRY and CDR2 is SYGVKD. V gave up 4 bases and J gave up 4 bases; unmatched junction bases: 31. The CDR3 is CAISGSATRGTGDSFFSAYNEQFF. The DNA for the CDR3 is TGTGCCATCAGTGGCAGCGCCACCCGTGGGACAGGGGATTCTTTTTTTTCTGCGTACAATGAGCAGTTCTTC.

The V gene is TRBV25-1, the J gene TRBJ2-1, with no clear D. Per germline, CDR1 MGHDK and CDR2 SYGVNS. The CDR3 is 15 residues long. Trimming took off 3 bases at V and 4 bases at J, with 13 bases between the two ends. In nucleotides, the CDR3 is TGTGCCAGCAGTGAGAAGGGTGGAACTTACAATGAGCAGTTCTTC. It translates to CASSEKGGTYNEQFF.

This clonotype was picked up a small number of times. This chain links TRBV7-2 with TRBJ2-5, with D possibly matching TRBD2 (5 bases). The end of the DNA is better explained by TRBJ2-7, so the J call may be wrong. This CDR3 is 15 amino acids long. Per germline, CDR1 SGHTA and CDR2 FQGNSA. DNA of the CDR3: TGTGCCAGCAGCTTGTCGGGTTCATCCGGGAACGAGCAGTACTTC. The encoded protein is CASSLSGSSGNEQYF.

This sequence joins TRBV6-2 or TRBV6-3 and TRBJ1-1; D is ambiguous. Deletions cut 6 bases from V and 3 bases from J, with 8 bases between. CDR1 is MNHEY and CDR2 is SVGEGT in the germline V gene. This CDR3 contains 12 residues. Written as DNA, the CDR3 is TGTGCCAGCAGGCAGGCTCACACTGAAGCTTTCTTT. Its protein product is CASRQAHTEAFF.

The CDR3 DNA sequence: TGTGCCAGCAGCCAAGGGACAGGGGCCCTGGGCACTGAAGCTTTCTTT. It is translated as CASSQGTGALGTEAFF. The V and J genes are TRBV3-1 and TRBJ1-1, with 9 bases fitting TRBD1. The germline gives CDR1 LGHDT, CDR2 YNNKEL (reference sequence). J was trimmed by 4 bases and V by 1 base; bases with no gene match: 7. The CDR3 is 16 residues long.

This chain joins TRBV29-1 and TRBJ2-3; D might be TRBD1 or TRBD2, each matching 6 bases. CDR1 is SQVTM and CDR2 is ANQGSEA in the germline V gene. CDR3 length equals 17 residues. Between the trimmed V and J ends, which lost 0 bases and 2 bases, there was a span of 18 bases. This CDR3 is CSVEEWGEGTPTDTQYF. The CDR3 DNA reads as TGCAGCGTTGAAGAGTGGGGGGAAGGGACACCCACAGATACGCAGTATTTT.

This clonotype was seen repeatedly, ten times or more. V is TRBV12-3 or TRBV12-4 and J is TRBJ1-2; D is unresolved. V was trimmed by 6 bases and J by 8 bases, leaving 10 bases between them. There are 11 residues in the CDR3. This CDR3 is CASSSHGGYTF. In nucleotides, the CDR3 is TGTGCCAGCAGCTCCCATGGGGGCTACACCTTC.

CDR3 bases: TGTGCCAGCAGCTTGTTCCGGAAGATCCAAGAGACCCAGTACTTC. It specifies CASSLFRKIQETQYF. The chain recombines TRBV5-5 with TRBJ2-5; D ambiguous. Trimming removed 1 base from V and 1 base from J, with 11 bases in between. This CDR3 spans 15 amino acids. CDR1 is SGHKS, CDR2 YYEKEE, per germline (reference sequence).

J is TRBJ2-5 and V is TRBV6-5; TRBD2 matches 7 bases. Germline V gene lookup returns CDR1 MNHEY and CDR2 SVGAGI. The CDR3 is 15 residues long. V shed 2 bases and J 2 bases; nucleotides not matched to a gene: 5. CDR3: CASSYGRGDQETQYF. For the CDR3, the DNA is TGTGCCAGCAGTTACGGGAGGGGCGATCAAGAGACCCAGTACTTC.

This rearrangement joins TRBV3-1 to TRBJ2-2; tentatively, D is TRBD1 or TRBD2 (5 bases each). Germline V gene lookup returns CDR1 LGHDT and CDR2 YNNKEL (reference sequence). CDR3 length: 15 residues. Trimming cost V 0 bases and J 6 bases, with 11 bases left between them. CDR3 residues: CASSQDRERSGELFF. CDR3 sequence (DNA): TGTGCCAGCAGCCAAGACAGGGAGAGGTCCGGGGAGCTGTTTTTT.

J is TRBJ2-7 and V is TRBV7-2; TRBD1 agrees at 8 bases. CDR3 length equals 15 residues. Germline V gives CDR1 SGHTA, CDR2 FQGNSA. V was clipped by 6 bases and J by 2 bases; unmatched bases: 9. CDR3 in amino acids: CASSLAGTGAYEQYF. The CDR3 DNA reads as TGTGCCAGCAGTTTGGCCGGGACAGGAGCCTACGAGCAGTACTTC.

This clonotype has just one count. V and J are TRBV13 and TRBJ2-7; a possible D gene is TRBD2 (5 bases). The CDR3 is 12 residues long. CDR1 is PRHDT and CDR2 is FYEKMQ in the germline V gene (reference sequence). Trimming removed 5 bases at V and 7 bases at J, with 12 bases between. The DNA of the CDR3 is TGTGCCAGCAGCCCACGGCCGGGGGAGCAGTACTTC. Translation gives CASSPRPGEQYF.

This clonotype occurred many times. The rearrangement uses TRBV10-3 and TRBJ2-5; 7 bases match TRBD2. The length of the CDR3 is 14 residues. Germline V gene data show CDR1 as ENHRY and CDR2 as SYGVKD. The trim removed 8 bases at V and 2 bases at J, leaving 8 bases unmatched. This CDR3 is CAIGEGSTQETQYF. The CDR3 DNA reads as TGTGCCATCGGGGAGGGAAGTACACAAGAGACCCAGTACTTC.

This chain connects TRBV7-2 to TRBJ2-2; D perhaps matches TRBD1 (6 bases). Germline lookup yields CDR1 SGHTA and CDR2 FQGNSA. The CDR3 is made up of 14 amino acids. V lost 3 bases and J lost 6, with 11 bases in between. Written as DNA, the CDR3 is TGTGCCAGCAGCTTTTACAGGGCTGCCGGGGAGCTGTTTTTT. It yields the protein CASSFYRAAGELFF.

This chain uses TRBV7-9 with TRBJ2-1, with 8 positions matching TRBD2. The CDR3 has 17 amino acids. Trimming cost V 2 bases and J 0 bases; bases outside gene matches: 6. Germline V gene data show CDR1 as SEHNR and CDR2 as FQNEAQ (reference sequence). The CDR3 DNA follows: TGTGCCAGCAGCTTAAGGCGCGGGGGGAGCTCCTACAATGAGCAGTTCTTC. Its protein product is CASSLRRGGSSYNEQFF.

This clonotype was counted a few times. This sequence joins TRBV6-6 and TRBJ2-4; a possible D gene is TRBD1 (5 bases). V lost 0 bases and J 8 bases, leaving 11 bases between the germline ends. CDR1 is MNHNY and CDR2 is SVGAGI in the germline V gene (reference sequence). This CDR3 region has 14 residues. In DNA form, the CDR3 reads TGTGCCAGCAGTTACTCGGTGACAGAGGACATTCAGTACTTC. As protein: CASSYSVTEDIQYF.